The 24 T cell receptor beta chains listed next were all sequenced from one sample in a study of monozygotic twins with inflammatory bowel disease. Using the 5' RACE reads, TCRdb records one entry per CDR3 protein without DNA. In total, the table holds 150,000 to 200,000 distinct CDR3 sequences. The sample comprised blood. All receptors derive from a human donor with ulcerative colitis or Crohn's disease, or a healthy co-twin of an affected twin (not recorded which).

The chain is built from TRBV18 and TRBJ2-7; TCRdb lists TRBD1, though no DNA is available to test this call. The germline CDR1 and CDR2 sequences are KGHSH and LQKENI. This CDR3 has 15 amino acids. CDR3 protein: CASSPLRDRHYEQYF.

The CDR3 region is CASSYLSGGIEKLFF. V and J are TRBV5-6 and TRBJ1-4; TCRdb picks TRBD1, but there is no DNA to check that call. The CDR3 runs 15 residues. CDR1 is SGHDT and CDR2 is YYEEEE in the germline V gene. The variable domain in full, with the rest retrieved from reference TRBV5-6 and TRBJ1-4, is DAGVTQSPTHLIKTRGQQVTLRCSPKSGHDTVSWYQQALGQGPQFIFQYYEEEERQRGNFPDRFSGHQFPNYSSELNVNALLLGDSALYLCASSYLSGGIEKLFFGSGTQLSVL.

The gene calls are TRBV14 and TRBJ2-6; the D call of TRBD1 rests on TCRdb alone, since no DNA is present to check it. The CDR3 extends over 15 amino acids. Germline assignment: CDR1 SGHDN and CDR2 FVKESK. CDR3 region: CASSGRGTGANVLTF.

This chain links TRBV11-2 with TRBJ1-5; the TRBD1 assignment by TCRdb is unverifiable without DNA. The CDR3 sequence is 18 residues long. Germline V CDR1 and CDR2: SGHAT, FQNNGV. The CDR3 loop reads CASSRNRAGQYSNQPQHF.

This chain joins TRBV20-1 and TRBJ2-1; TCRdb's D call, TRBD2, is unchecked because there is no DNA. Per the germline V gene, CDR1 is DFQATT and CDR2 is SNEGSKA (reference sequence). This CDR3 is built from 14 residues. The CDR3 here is CSARDLAAYNEQFF.

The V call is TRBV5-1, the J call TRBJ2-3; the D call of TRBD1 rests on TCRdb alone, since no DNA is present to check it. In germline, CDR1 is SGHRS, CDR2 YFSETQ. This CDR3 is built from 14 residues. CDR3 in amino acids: CASSLKTGADTQYF.

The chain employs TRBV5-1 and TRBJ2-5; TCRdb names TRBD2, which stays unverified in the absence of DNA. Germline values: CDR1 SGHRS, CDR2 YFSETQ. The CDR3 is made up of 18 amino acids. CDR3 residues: CASSPRALAGGLQETQYF.

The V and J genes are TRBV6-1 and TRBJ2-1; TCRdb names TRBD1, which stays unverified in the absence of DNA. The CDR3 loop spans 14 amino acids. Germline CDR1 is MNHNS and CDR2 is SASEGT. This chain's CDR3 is CASTRAGSYNEQFF.

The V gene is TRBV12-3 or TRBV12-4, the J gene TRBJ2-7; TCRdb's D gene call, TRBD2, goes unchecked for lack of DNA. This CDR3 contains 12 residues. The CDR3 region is CASSPSLSEQYF.

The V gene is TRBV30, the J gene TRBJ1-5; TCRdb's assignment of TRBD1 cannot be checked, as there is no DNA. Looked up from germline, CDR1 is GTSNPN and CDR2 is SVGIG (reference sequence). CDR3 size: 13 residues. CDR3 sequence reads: CAWADRANQPQHF.

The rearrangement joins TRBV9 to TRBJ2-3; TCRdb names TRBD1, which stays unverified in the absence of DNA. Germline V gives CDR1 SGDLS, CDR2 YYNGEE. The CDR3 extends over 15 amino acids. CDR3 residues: CASGRTGPSTDTQYF.

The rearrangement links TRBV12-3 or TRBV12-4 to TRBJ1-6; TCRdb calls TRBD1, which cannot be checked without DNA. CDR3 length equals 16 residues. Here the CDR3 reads CASSAGPGGQNSPLHF.

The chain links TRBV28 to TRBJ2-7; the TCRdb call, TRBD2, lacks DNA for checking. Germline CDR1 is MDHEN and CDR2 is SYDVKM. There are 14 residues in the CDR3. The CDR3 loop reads CASAGLAVPYEQYF.

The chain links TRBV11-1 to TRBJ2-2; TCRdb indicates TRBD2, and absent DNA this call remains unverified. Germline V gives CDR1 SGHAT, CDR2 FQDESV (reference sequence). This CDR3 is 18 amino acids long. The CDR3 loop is CASSPKARLAGATGELFF.

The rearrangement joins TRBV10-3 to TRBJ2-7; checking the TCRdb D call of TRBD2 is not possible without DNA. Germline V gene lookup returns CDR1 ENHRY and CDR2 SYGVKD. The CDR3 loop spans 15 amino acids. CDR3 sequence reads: CAISETGTSGPEQYF.

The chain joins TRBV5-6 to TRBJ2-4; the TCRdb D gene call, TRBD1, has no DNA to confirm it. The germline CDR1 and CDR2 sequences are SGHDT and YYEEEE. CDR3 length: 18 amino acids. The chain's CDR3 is CASSFNQGSRVWKNIQYF. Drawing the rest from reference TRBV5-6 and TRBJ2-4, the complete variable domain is DAGVTQSPTHLIKTRGQQVTLRCSPKSGHDTVSWYQQALGQGPQFIFQYYEEEERQRGNFPDRFSGHQFPNYSSELNVNALLLGDSALYLCASSFNQGSRVWKNIQYFGAGTRLSVL.

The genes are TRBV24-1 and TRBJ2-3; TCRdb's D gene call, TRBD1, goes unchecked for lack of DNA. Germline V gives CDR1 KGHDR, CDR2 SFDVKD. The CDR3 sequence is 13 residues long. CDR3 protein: CATSDPDRVTQYF.

This chain's CDR3 is CASSLAPGLAGELSYEQYF. The chain links TRBV5-1 to TRBJ2-7; the TCRdb call, TRBD2, lacks DNA for checking. The CDR3 loop spans 19 amino acids. Germline CDR1 and CDR2: SGHRS and YFSETQ.

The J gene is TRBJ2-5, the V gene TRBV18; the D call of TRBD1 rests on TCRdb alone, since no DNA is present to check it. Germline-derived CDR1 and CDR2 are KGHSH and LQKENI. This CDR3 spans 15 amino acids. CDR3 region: CASSPRTGERETQYF.

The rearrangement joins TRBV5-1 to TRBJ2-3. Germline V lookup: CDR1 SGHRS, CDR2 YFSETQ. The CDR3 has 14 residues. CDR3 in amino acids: CASSFNQGTDTQYF.

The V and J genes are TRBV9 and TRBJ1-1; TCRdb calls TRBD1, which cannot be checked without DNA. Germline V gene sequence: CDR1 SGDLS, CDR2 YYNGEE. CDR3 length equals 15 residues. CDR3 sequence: CASSPRTGGWTEAFF. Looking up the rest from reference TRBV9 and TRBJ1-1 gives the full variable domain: DSGVTQTPKHLITATGQRVTLRCSPRSGDLSVYWYQQSLDQGLQFLIQYYNGEERAKGNILERFSAQQFPDLHSELNLSSLELGDSALYFCASSPRTGGWTEAFFGQGTRLTVV.

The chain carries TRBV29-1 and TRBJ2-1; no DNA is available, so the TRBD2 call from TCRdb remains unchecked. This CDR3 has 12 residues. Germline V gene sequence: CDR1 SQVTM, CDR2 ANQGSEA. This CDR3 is CSPASSYNEQFF.

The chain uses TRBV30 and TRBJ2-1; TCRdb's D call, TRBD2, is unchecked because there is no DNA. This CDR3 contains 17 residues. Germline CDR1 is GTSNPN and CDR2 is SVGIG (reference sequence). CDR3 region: CAWMLGTSGRFDNEQFF.

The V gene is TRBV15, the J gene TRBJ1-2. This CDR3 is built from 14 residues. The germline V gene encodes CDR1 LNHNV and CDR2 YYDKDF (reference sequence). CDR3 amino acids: CATSGEEGLYGYTF.